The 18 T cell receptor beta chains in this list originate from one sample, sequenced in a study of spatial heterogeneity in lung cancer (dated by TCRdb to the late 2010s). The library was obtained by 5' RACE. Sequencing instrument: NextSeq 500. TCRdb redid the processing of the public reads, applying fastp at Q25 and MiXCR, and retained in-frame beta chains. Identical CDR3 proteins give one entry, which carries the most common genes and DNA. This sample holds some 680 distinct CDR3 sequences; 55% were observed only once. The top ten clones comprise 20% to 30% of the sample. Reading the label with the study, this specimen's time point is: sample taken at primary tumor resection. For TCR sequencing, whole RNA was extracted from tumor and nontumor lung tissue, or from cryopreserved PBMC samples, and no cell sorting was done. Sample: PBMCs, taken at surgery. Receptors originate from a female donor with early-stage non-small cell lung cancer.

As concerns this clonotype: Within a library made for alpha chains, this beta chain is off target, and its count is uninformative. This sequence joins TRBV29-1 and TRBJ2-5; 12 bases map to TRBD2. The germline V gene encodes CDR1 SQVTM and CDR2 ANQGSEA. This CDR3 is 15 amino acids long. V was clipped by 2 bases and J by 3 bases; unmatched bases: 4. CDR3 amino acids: CSVESLAGGKETQYF. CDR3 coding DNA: TGCAGCGTTGAATCCCTAGCGGGAGGGAAAGAGACCCAGTACTTC.

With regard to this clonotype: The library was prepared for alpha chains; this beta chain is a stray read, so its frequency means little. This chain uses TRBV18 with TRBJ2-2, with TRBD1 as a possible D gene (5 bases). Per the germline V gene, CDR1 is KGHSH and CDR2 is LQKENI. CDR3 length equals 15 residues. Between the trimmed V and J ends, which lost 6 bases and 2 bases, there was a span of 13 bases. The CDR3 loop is CASSYDSVNTGELFF. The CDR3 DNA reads TGTGCCAGCTCCTATGACAGCGTAAACACCGGGGAGCTGTTTTTT.

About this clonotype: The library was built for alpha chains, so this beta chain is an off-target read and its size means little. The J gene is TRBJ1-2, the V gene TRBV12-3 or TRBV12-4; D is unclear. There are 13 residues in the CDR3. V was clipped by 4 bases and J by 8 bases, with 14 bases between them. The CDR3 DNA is TGTGCCAGCAGTTCCGGACTCATAAGGGGCTACACCTTC. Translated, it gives CASSSGLIRGYTF.

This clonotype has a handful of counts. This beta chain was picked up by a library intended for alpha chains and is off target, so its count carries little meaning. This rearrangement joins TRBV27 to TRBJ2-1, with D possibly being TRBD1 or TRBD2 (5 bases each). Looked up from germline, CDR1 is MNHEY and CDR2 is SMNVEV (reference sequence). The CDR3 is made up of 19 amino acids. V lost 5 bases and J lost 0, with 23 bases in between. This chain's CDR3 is CASSTTRARDVPSYNEQFF. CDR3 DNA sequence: TGTGCCAGCAGTACTACTAGGGCCAGGGACGTGCCCTCCTACAATGAGCAGTTCTTC.

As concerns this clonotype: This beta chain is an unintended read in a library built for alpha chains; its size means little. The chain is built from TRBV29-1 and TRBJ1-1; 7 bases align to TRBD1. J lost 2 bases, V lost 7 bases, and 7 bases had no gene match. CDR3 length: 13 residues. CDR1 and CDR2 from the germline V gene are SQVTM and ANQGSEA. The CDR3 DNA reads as TGCAGCGCGCCGGGACAGTTAAACACTGAAGCTTTCTTT. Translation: CSAPGQLNTEAFF.

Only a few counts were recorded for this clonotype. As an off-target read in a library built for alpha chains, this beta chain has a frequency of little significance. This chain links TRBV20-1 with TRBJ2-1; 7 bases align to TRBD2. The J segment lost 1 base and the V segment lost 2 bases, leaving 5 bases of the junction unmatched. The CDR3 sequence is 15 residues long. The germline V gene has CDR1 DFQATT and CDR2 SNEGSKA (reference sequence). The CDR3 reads CSARPGTISYNEQFF. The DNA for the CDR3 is TGCAGTGCTAGACCCGGGACTATATCCTACAATGAGCAGTTCTTC.

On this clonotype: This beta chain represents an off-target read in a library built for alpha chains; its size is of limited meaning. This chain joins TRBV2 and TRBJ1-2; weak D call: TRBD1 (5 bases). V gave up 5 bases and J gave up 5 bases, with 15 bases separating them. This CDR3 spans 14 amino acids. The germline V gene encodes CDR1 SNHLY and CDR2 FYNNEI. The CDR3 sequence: CASSNSQGGYGYTF. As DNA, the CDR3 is TGTGCCAGCAGTAACTCTCAGGGAGGGTATGGCTACACCTTC.

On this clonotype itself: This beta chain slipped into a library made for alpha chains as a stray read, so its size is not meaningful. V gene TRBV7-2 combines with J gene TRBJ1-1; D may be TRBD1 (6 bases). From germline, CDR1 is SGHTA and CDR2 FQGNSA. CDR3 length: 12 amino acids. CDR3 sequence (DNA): TGTGGCCCCCCAGGGGATGACACTGAAGCTTTCTTT. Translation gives CGPPGDDTEAFF. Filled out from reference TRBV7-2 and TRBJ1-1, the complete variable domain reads GAGVSQSPSNKVTEKGKDVELRCDPISGHTALYWYRQSLGQGLEFLIYFQGNSAPDKSGLPSDRFSAERTGGSVSTLTIQRTQQEDSAVYLCGPPGDDTEAFFGQGTRLTVV.

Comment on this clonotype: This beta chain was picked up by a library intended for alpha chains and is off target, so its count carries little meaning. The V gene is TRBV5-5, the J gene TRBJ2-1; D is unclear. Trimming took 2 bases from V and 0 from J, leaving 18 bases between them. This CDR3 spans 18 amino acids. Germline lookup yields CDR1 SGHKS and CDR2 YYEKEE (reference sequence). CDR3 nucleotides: TGTGCCAGCAGCTTAGGTGGCTTGGGGAAAGGCTCCTACAATGAGCAGTTCTTC. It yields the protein CASSLGGLGKGSYNEQFF.

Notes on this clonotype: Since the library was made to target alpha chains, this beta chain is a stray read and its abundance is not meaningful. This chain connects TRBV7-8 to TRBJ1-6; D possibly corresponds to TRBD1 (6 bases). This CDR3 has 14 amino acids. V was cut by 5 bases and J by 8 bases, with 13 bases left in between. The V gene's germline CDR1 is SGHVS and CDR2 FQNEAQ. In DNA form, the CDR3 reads TGTGCCAGCAGCCTACGGGGGGCCGATTCACCCCTCCACTTT. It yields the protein CASSLRGADSPLHF.

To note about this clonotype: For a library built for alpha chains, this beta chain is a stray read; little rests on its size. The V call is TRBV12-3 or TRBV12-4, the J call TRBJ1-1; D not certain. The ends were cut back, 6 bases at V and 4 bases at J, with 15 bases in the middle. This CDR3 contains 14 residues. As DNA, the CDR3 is TGTGCCAGCAGCCGGGAGGAGGTCAGCACTGAAGCTTTCTTT. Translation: CASSREEVSTEAFF.

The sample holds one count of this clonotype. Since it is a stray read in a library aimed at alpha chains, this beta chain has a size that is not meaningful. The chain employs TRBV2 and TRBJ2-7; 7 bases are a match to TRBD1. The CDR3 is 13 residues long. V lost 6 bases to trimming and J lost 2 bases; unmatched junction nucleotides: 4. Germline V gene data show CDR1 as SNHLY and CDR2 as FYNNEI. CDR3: CASRGDRTYEQYF. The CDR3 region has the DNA TGTGCCAGCAGAGGGGACAGAACCTACGAGCAGTACTTC.

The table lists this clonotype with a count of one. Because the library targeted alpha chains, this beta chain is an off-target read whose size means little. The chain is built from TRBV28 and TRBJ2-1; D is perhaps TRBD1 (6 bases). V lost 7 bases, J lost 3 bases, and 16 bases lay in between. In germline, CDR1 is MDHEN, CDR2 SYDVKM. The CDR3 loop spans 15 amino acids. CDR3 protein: CASTLPRGNYNEQFF. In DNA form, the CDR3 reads TGTGCCAGCACTCTACCTAGGGGGAACTACAATGAGCAGTTCTTC.

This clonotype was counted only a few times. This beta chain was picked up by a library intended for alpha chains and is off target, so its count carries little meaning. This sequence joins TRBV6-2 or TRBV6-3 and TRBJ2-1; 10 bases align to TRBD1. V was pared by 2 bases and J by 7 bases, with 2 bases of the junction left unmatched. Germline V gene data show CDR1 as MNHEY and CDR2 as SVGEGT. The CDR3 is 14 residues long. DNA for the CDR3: TGTGCCAGCAGTTACCGGACAGGGGGTAATGAGCAGTTCTTC. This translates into CASSYRTGGNEQFF.

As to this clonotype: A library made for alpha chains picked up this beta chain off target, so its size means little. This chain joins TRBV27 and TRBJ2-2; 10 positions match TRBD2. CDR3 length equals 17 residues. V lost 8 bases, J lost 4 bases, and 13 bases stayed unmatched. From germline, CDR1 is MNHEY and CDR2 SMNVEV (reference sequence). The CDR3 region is CASLGLAGGPRTGELFF. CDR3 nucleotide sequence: TGTGCCAGCCTCGGTTTAGCGGGAGGCCCCCGCACCGGGGAGCTGTTTTTT.

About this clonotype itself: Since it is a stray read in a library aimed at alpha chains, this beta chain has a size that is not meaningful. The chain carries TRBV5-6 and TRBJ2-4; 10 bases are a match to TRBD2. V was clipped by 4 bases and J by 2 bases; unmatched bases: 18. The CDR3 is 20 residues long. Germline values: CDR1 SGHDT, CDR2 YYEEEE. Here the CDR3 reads CASSGVGLADSPGSKNIQYF. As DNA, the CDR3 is TGTGCCAGCAGCGGAGTTGGACTAGCGGATTCCCCTGGATCCAAAAACATTCAGTACTTC.

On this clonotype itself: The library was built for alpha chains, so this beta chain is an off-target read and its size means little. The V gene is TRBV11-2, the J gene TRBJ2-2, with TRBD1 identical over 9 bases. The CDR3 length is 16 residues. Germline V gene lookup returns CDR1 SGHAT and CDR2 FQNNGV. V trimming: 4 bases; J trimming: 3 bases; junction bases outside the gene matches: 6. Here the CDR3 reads CASSYQGQGDTGELFF. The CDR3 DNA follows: TGTGCCAGCAGCTACCAGGGACAGGGCGACACCGGGGAGCTGTTTTTT.

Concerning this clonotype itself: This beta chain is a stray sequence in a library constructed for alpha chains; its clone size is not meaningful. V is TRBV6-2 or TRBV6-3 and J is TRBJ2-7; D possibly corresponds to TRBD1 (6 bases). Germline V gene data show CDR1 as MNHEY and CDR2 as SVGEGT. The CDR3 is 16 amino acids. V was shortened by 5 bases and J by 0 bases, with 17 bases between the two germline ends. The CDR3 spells CASSESSQGPSYEQYF. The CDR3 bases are TGTGCCAGCAGTGAATCCTCACAGGGCCCCTCCTACGAGCAGTACTTC.